This T cell receptor (beta chain) was obtained from a study of OX40 agonist ivuxolimab in advanced cancers. Profiled with immunoSEQ multiplex PCR; TCRdb holds only in-frame clones, not every one. The table lists tens of thousands of clones, about 90% of them singletons. CDR1 and CDR2 (germline): MDHEN, SYDVKM. The ends lost 4 bases at V and 1 base at J; junction bases unmatched: 6. The CDR3 is 15 residues long. Here the sequenced sample was CD4+ or CD8+ T cells sorted from blood, taken in a trial of the OX40 agonist ivuxolimab. This sequence joins TRBV28 and TRBJ2-7, with 8 bases identical to TRBD1. The clonotype was recovered from an adult with an advanced solid tumor such as melanoma, head and neck, liver or kidney cancer. CDR3 protein: CASSSIGQGSYEQYF. The CDR3 nucleotides read TGTGCCAGCAGTTCCATAGGACAGGGATCCTACGAGCAGTACTTC.